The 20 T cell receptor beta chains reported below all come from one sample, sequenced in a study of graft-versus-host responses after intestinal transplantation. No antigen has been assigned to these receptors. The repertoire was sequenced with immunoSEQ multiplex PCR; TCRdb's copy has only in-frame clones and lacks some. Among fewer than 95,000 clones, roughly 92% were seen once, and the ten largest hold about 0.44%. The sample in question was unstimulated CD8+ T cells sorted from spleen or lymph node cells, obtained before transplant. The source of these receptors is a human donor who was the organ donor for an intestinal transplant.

The CDR3 reads CASSYSGGANNEQFF. The DNA for the CDR3 is TGTGCCAGTAGTTATAGCGGGGGGGCAAACAATGAGCAGTTCTTC. This chain links TRBV19 with TRBJ2-1; 11 nucleotides match TRBD2. Germline CDR1 and CDR2: LNHDA and SQIVND (reference sequence). The V and J ends lost 5 bases and 5 bases, in that order; junction bases with no gene match: 5. The CDR3 spans 15 residues.

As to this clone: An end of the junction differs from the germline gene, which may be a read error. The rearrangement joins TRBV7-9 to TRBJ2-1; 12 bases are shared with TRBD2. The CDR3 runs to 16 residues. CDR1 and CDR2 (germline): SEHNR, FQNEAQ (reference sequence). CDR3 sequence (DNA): TGTGCCAGCAGCTCTCTGCTAGCGGGGGGGCCGAATGGGCAGTTCTTC. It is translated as CASSSLLAGGPNGQFF.

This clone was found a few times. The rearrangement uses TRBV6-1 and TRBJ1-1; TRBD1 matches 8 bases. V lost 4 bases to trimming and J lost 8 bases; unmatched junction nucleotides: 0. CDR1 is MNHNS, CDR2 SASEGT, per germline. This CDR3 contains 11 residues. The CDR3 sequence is CASSGQGEAFF. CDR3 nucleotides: TGTGCCAGCAGTGGACAGGGGGAAGCTTTCTTT.

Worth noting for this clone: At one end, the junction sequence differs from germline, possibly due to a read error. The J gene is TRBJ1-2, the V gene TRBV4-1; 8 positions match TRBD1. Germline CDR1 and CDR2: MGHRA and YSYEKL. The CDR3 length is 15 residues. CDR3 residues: CASGQSTGGKGGYTF. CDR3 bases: TGCGCCAGCGGCCAATCTACAGGGGGAAAGGGAGGCTACACCTTC.

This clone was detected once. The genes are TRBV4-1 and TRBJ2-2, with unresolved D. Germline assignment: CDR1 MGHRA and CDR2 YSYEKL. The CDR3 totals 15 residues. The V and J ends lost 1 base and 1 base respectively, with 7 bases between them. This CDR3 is CASSQGSGNTGELFF. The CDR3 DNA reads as TGCGCCAGCAGCCAAGGTTCGGGGAACACCGGGGAGCTGTTTTTT.

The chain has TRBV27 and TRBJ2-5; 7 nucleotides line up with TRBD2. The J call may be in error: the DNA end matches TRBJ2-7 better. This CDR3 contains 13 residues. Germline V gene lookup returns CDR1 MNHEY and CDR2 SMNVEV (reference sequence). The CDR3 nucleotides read TGTGCCAGCAGTTTGGGAGGGTTCAGCGAGCAGTACTTC. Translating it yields CASSLGGFSEQYF.

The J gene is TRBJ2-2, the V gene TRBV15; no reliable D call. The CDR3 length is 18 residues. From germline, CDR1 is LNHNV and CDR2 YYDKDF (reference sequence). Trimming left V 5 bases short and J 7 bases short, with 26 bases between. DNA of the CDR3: TGTGCCACCAGCGCCCGAACCGCCCTCGTCGGGTTGAACGGGGAGCTGTTTTTT. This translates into CATSARTALVGLNGELFF. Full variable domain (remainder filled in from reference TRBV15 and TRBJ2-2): DAMVIQNPRYQVTQFGKPVTLSCSQTLNHNVMYWYQQKSSQAPKLLFHYYDKDFNNEADTPDNFQSRRPNTSFCFLDIRSPGLGDTAMYLCATSARTALVGLNGELFFGEGSRLTVL.

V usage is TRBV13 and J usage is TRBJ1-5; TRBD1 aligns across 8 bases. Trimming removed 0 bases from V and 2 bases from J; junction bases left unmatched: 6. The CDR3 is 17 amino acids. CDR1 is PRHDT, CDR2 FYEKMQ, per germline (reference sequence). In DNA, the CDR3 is TGTGCCAGCAGCTTAGGTGACGGACAGGGACGCAATCAGCCCCAGCATTTT. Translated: CASSLGDGQGRNQPQHF.

This CDR3 is CASSEALEDREIAEAFF. CDR3 sequence (DNA): TGTGCCAGCAGTGAAGCCCTCGAGGACAGGGAAATTGCTGAAGCTTTCTTT. The chain uses TRBV2 and TRBJ1-1; 8 bases match TRBD1. The CDR3 has 17 residues. V shed 0 bases, J shed 6 bases, and the junction held 12 bases outside the gene matches. CDR1 is SNHLY, CDR2 FYNNEI, per germline.

The DNA for the CDR3 is TGTGCCAGCAGTGACAGGGGGCAGCAGTACTTC. This encodes CASSDRGQQYF. V usage is TRBV27 and J usage is TRBJ2-7; TRBD1 matches at 10 bases. The germline gives CDR1 MNHEY, CDR2 SMNVEV (reference sequence). The CDR3 is made up of 11 amino acids. Germline trimming cut 5 bases from V and 8 bases from J; bases unmatched to any gene: 0.

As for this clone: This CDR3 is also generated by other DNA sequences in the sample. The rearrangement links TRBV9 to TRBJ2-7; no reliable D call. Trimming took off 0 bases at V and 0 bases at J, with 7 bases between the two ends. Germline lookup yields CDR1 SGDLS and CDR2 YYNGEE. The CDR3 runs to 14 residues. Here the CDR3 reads CASSVGQASYEQYF. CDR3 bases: TGTGCCAGCAGCGTAGGTCAGGCCTCCTACGAGCAGTACTTC.

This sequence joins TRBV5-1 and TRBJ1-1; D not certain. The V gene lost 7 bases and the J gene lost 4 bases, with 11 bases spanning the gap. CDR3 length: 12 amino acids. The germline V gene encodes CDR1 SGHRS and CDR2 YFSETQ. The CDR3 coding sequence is TGCGCCAGCGGCGAGGAGGGCACTGAAGCTTTCTTT. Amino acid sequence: CASGEEGTEAFF.

The CDR3 DNA sequence: TGTGCCAGCAGCGTTTCCGGGACGGGAGACACTGAAGCTTTCTTT. It codes for CASSVSGTGDTEAFF. V gene TRBV9 combines with J gene TRBJ1-1; weak D call: TRBD1 (5 bases). Germline-derived CDR1 and CDR2 are SGDLS and YYNGEE. This CDR3 spans 15 amino acids. V was trimmed by 2 bases and J by 3 bases, leaving 14 bases between them.

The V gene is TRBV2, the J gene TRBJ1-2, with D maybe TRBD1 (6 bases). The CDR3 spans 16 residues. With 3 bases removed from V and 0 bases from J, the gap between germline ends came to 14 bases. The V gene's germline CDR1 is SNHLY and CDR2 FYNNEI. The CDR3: CASSEWTAISNYGYTF. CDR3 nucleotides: TGTGCCAGCAGTGAGTGGACAGCCATATCTAACTATGGCTACACCTTC.

CDR3 loop: CASSRTGLDTGELFF. CDR3 DNA sequence: TGCGCCAGCAGCCGAACAGGGTTGGACACCGGGGAGCTGTTTTTT. The chain carries TRBV4-3 and TRBJ2-2; D possibly corresponds to TRBD1 (6 bases). The CDR3 consists of 15 residues. The ends were cut back, 4 bases at V and 3 bases at J, with 12 bases in the middle. Germline assignment: CDR1 LGHNA and CDR2 YSLEER.

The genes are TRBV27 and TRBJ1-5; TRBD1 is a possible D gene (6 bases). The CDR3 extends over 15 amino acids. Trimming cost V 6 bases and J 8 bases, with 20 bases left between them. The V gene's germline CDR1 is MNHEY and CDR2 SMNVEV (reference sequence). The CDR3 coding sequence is TGTGCCAGCAGCCCCCGACTGGCACAGGGCGAGCCCCAGCATTTT. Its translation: CASSPRLAQGEPQHF.

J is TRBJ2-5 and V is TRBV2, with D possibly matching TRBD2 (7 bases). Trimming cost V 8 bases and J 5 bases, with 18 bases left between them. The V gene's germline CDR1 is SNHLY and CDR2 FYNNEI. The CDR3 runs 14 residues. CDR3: CASVGPGGGETQYF. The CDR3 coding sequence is TGTGCCAGCGTGGGGCCGGGGGGCGGGGAGACCCAGTACTTC.

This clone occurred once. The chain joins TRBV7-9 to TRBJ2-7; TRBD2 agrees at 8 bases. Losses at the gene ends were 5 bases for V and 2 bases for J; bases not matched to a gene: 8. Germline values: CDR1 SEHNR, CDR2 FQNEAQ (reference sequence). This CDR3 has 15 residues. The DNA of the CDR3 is TGTGCCAGCAGCCCAGAGCGGGGGCCAACCTACGAGCAGTACTTC. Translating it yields CASSPERGPTYEQYF.

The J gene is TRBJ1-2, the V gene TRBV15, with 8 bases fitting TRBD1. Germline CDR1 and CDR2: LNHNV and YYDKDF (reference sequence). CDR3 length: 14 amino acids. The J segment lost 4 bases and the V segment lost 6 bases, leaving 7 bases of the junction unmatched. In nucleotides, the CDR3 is TGTGCCACCAGTTTGGACAGGGTGGGCTATGGCTACACCTTC. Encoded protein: CATSLDRVGYGYTF.

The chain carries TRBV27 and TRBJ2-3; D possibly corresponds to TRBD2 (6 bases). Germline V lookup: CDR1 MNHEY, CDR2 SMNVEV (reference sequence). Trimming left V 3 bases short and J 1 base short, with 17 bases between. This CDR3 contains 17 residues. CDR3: CASSFEGAGLGTDTQYF. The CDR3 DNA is TGTGCCAGCAGTTTCGAGGGAGCGGGTCTCGGCACAGATACGCAGTATTTT.